This record looks at one T cell receptor (beta chain) sequence and its context. The antigen is unknown. Both peripheral blood and punch biopsies of lesional scalp skin were obtained from patients who had alopecia areata. Separation by sorting yielded CD4+ and CD8+ T cells from PBMCs. The data belong to a study of CD8+ T cells in alopecia areata. Study-wide results and limits: Lesional scalp exceeded normal scalp in clonality, especially in alopecia totalis/universalis. Scalp repertoires also include resident alphabeta T cells from normal skin.

Extraction and reverse transcription of RNA yielded cDNA as the sequencing template. Repertoires were generated with immunoSEQ multiplex PCR, while TCRdb's copy carries only in-frame clones and drops some. This sample carries under 40,000 clones, approximately 58% of them seen once, and the ten largest clones take 40%. The CDR3 consists of 13 residues. The V gene lost 1 base and the J gene lost 7 bases, with 10 bases spanning the gap. Germline V gives CDR1 LGHNA, CDR2 YSLEER. This clonotype was sampled from a human donor with alopecia areata. This rearrangement joins TRBV4-3 to TRBJ1-2; possible D gene TRBD1, 5 bases. Sequencing was done on a sample of NKG2D-high CD8+ T cells sorted from blood. CDR3 amino acids: CASSQVEGSGYTF. The CDR3 coding sequence is TGCGCCAGCAGCCAAGTGGAGGGGAGTGGCTACACCTTC.